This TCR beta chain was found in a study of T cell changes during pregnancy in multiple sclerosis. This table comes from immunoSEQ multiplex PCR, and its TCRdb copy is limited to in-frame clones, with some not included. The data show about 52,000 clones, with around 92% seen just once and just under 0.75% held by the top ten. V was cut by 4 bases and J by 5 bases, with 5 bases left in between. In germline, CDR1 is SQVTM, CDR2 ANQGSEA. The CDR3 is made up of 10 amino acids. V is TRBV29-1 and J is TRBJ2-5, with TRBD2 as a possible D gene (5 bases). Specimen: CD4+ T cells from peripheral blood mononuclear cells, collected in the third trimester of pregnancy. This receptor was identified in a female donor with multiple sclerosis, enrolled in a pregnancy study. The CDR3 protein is CSVGGETQYF. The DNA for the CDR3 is TGCAGCGTTGGAGGGGAGACCCAGTACTTC.